Following are 31 T cell receptor beta chains from one sample sequenced in a study of blood T cell repertoires in COVID-19. The table came from immunoSEQ multiplex PCR; TCRdb's copy has only in-frame clones and leaves some out. The repertoire holds more than 90,000 clones, with around 81% as singletons. Sequenced sample: peripheral blood. Receptors were obtained from a man aged 60 to 75 with acute or convalescent COVID-19.

The table lists this clone with a count of one. The chain has TRBV9 and TRBJ2-1; TRBD1 matches at 11 bases. The germline V gene encodes CDR1 SGDLS and CDR2 YYNGEE. V lost 3 bases, J lost 2 bases, and 1 base stayed unmatched. The CDR3 spans 15 residues. This CDR3 reads CASSAGQGAYNEQFF. The CDR3, as DNA: TGTGCCAGCAGCGCGGGACAGGGGGCCTACAATGAGCAGTTCTTC.

This clone has just one count. The genes are TRBV7-9 and TRBJ1-1; the match to TRBD1 covers 7 bases. V lost 3 bases, J lost 1 base, and 2 bases stayed unmatched. The germline gives CDR1 SEHNR, CDR2 FQNEAQ (reference sequence). This CDR3 has 14 amino acids. CDR3 coding DNA: TGTGCCAGCAGCTTGGGACAGACGAACACTGAAGCTTTCTTT. Amino acid sequence: CASSLGQTNTEAFF.

The chain uses TRBV10-1 and TRBJ1-1; 8 bases agree with TRBD1. The CDR3 covers 17 residues. CDR1 and CDR2 from the germline V gene are WNHNN and SYGVQD (reference sequence). The V and J ends lost 4 bases and 1 base, in that order; junction bases with no gene match: 11. CDR3 sequence: CASSVSQGADKNTEAFF. The CDR3 region has the DNA TGCGCCAGCAGTGTCTCGCAGGGGGCGGACAAGAACACTGAAGCTTTCTTT.

This chain joins TRBV12-3 or TRBV12-4 and TRBJ2-7; D is perhaps TRBD1 (6 bases). The V and J ends lost 3 bases and 2 bases respectively, with 8 bases between them. This CDR3 has 13 residues. The CDR3 coding sequence is TGTGCCAGCAGTTTCAACAGGGCCTACGAGCAGTACTTC. Translated: CASSFNRAYEQYF.

The V call is TRBV25-1, the J call TRBJ1-2; 7 bases line up with TRBD1. The CDR3 loop spans 14 amino acids. The germline gives CDR1 MGHDK, CDR2 SYGVNS. Trimming took 4 bases from V and 6 from J; bases not matched to a gene: 8. The CDR3 DNA sequence: TGTGCCAGCAGTGCCCCAGGGGGAAGGAATGGCTACACCTTC. This sequence encodes CASSAPGGRNGYTF.

This clone was seen only a few times. The rearrangement links TRBV15 to TRBJ1-2; possibly TRBD1 for D (5 bases). Trimming took off 0 bases at V and 9 bases at J, with 14 bases between the two ends. The CDR3 contains 14 residues. Germline V gives CDR1 LNHNV, CDR2 YYDKDF (reference sequence). CDR3 DNA: TGTGCCACCAGCAGAGATCAGACAGCGGGTAGCTACACCTTC. Its protein product is CATSRDQTAGSYTF. Using reference TRBV15 and TRBJ1-2 for the parts outside the CDR3, the full variable domain is DAMVIQNPRYQVTQFGKPVTLSCSQTLNHNVMYWYQQKSSQAPKLLFHYYDKDFNNEADTPDNFQSRRPNTSFCFLDIRSPGLGDTAMYLCATSRDQTAGSYTFGSGTRLTVV.

The V gene is TRBV11-3, the J gene TRBJ1-6; no reliable D call. From germline, CDR1 is SGHNT and CDR2 YENEEA. There are 14 residues in the CDR3. V lost 5 bases and J 7 bases, leaving 12 bases between the germline ends. Here the CDR3 reads CASSLAGGNSPLHF. CDR3 coding DNA: TGTGCCAGCAGCCTAGCCGGCGGAAATTCACCCCTCCACTTT.

The chain employs TRBV7-2 and TRBJ2-3; D possibly corresponds to TRBD1 (6 bases). V was cut by 2 bases and J by 6 bases, with 9 bases left in between. Germline V CDR1 and CDR2: SGHTA, FQGNSA. The CDR3 totals 13 residues. CDR3 nucleotides: TGTGCCAGCAGCTTAAACAGGGATGATACGCAGTATTTT. It codes for CASSLNRDDTQYF.

This clone was recorded once. The gene calls are TRBV5-1 and TRBJ2-1; 8 bases fit TRBD2. The V segment lost 2 bases and the J segment 8 bases; nucleotides outside the gene matches: 9. This CDR3 has 15 residues. Germline V lookup: CDR1 SGHRS, CDR2 YFSETQ. The CDR3 DNA sequence: TGCGCCAGCAGCTTAGGGCGGGAGGTGCTCGATGAGCAGTTCTTC. This gives the protein CASSLGREVLDEQFF.

Comments on this clone: Other DNA sequences within the sample encode an identical CDR3. The rearrangement joins TRBV7-8 to TRBJ2-5, with 14 bases that match TRBD2. The V segment lost 3 bases and the J segment 4 bases; nucleotides outside the gene matches: 4. CDR3 length: 16 amino acids. Germline V gene data show CDR1 as SGHVS and CDR2 as FQNEAQ. CDR3 nucleotides: TGTGCCAGCAGCTTCGGGACTAGCGGGAGTGGAGAGACCCAGTACTTC. Translation gives CASSFGTSGSGETQYF.

The chain uses TRBV5-1 and TRBJ1-5, with D possibly TRBD1 on 6 matching bases. The CDR3 totals 15 residues. Germline V gene data show CDR1 as SGHRS and CDR2 as YFSETQ. V shed 2 bases and J shed 5 bases, with 14 bases lying between them. The CDR3 region is CASSFAGTRDQPQHF. The CDR3 DNA follows: TGCGCCAGCAGCTTCGCAGGGACAAGGGATCAGCCCCAGCATTTT. Complete variable domain (other parts from reference TRBV5-1 and TRBJ1-5): KAGVTQTPRYLIKTRGQQVTLSCSPISGHRSVSWYQQTPGQGLQFLFEYFSETQRNKGNFPGRFSGRQFSNSRSEMNVSTLELGDSALYLCASSFAGTRDQPQHFGDGTRLSIL.

The rearrangement uses TRBV19 and TRBJ1-4; the D is unclear. V lost 2 bases to trimming and J lost 7 bases, with 8 bases between them. The CDR3 covers 13 residues. Per germline, CDR1 LNHDA and CDR2 SQIVND (reference sequence). CDR3 nucleotide sequence: TGTGCCAGTAGTATACGAGACTTTGAAAAACTGTTTTTT. It specifies CASSIRDFEKLFF.

This chain uses TRBV5-1 with TRBJ2-3, with a tentative D call TRBD2 (6 bases). Trimming cost V 4 bases and J 2 bases, with 11 bases left between them. The CDR3 covers 14 residues. Germline V gene data show CDR1 as SGHRS and CDR2 as YFSETQ. The CDR3 loop is CASSPGLSTDTQYF. The CDR3 region has the DNA TGCGCCAGCAGCCCGGGACTTTCCACAGATACGCAGTATTTT. Full variable domain (rest looked up from reference TRBV5-1 and TRBJ2-3): KAGVTQTPRYLIKTRGQQVTLSCSPISGHRSVSWYQQTPGQGLQFLFEYFSETQRNKGNFPGRFSGRQFSNSRSEMNVSTLELGDSALYLCASSPGLSTDTQYFGPGTRLTVL.

This chain links TRBV9 with TRBJ2-7, with 11 bases that match TRBD1. Per the germline V gene, CDR1 is SGDLS and CDR2 is YYNGEE. Trimming removed 2 bases from V and 7 bases from J; junction bases left unmatched: 8. This CDR3 spans 15 amino acids. The CDR3 here is CASSVRDRGIREQYV. The CDR3 DNA is TGTGCCAGCAGCGTTCGGGACAGGGGGATAAGGGAGCAGTACGTC.

The genes are TRBV3-1 (or the pseudogene TRBV3-2) and TRBJ2-4; tentative D call: TRBD2 (6 bases). V shed 4 bases and J shed 14 bases, with 18 bases lying between them. Per the germline V gene, CDR1 is LGHDT and CDR2 is YNNKEL (reference sequence). The CDR3 has 13 residues. CDR3: CASSPRAGGAKYF. The CDR3 DNA is TGTGCCAGCAGCCCCAGGGCGGGCGGGGCAAAGTACTTC.

This clone was seen only a few times. The V and J genes are TRBV7-2 and TRBJ1-5; D is undetermined. Trimming stripped 4 bases from V and 3 bases from J, with 7 bases between. Germline assignment: CDR1 SGHTA and CDR2 FQGNSA. The CDR3 covers 13 residues. CDR3 sequence reads: CASSSQVNQPQHF. The CDR3 DNA reads as TGTGCCAGCAGCTCGCAGGTCAATCAGCCCCAGCATTTT. The variable domain in full, with the rest retrieved from reference TRBV7-2 and TRBJ1-5, is GAGVSQSPSNKVTEKGKDVELRCDPISGHTALYWYRQSLGQGLEFLIYFQGNSAPDKSGLPSDRFSAERTGGSVSTLTIQRTQQEDSAVYLCASSSQVNQPQHFGDGTRLSIL.

The gene calls are TRBV9 and TRBJ1-5, with D possibly TRBD1 on 6 matching bases. From germline, CDR1 is SGDLS and CDR2 YYNGEE. The V gene lost 4 bases and the J gene lost 5 bases, with 10 bases spanning the gap. The CDR3 is 13 residues long. CDR3 residues: CASSTEGDQPQHF. The DNA of the CDR3 is TGTGCCAGCAGCACCGAGGGGGATCAGCCCCAGCATTTT.

The chain combines TRBV2 with TRBJ1-5, with 9 bases lining up with TRBD1. This CDR3 is built from 14 residues. With V trimmed by 3 bases and J by 7 bases, 4 bases remained unmatched. The V gene's germline CDR1 is SNHLY and CDR2 FYNNEI. Written as DNA, the CDR3 is TGTGCCAGCAGTGAGGACAGGGGAGGACAGCCCCAGCATTTT. It encodes CASSEDRGGQPQHF. The entire variable domain, with the rest obtained from reference TRBV2 and TRBJ1-5, is as follows: EPEVTQTPSHQVTQMGQEVILRCVPISNHLYFYWYRQILGQKVEFLVSFYNNEISEKSEIFDDQFSVERPDGSNFTLKIRSTKLEDSAMYFCASSEDRGGQPQHFGDGTRLSIL.

J is TRBJ1-5 and V is TRBV9; D call uncertain. The V gene lost 0 bases and the J gene lost 1 base, with 8 bases spanning the gap. CDR1 SGDLS and CDR2 YYNGEE come from the germline V gene. This CDR3 is 15 amino acids long. The CDR3: CASSVGVRSNQPQHF. The CDR3 bases are TGTGCCAGCAGCGTAGGAGTGAGGAGCAATCAGCCCCAGCATTTT.

This sequence joins TRBV18 and TRBJ2-7; D perhaps matches TRBD1 (6 bases). Trimming shortened V by 2 bases and J by 3 bases, and 14 bases separated the two germline ends. This CDR3 region has 15 residues. Germline-derived CDR1 and CDR2 are KGHSH and LQKENI. CDR3 sequence reads: CASSPKQGGDYEQYV. The CDR3 DNA sequence: TGTGCCAGCTCACCAAAACAGGGTGGCGACTACGAGCAGTACGTC.

The chain uses TRBV5-8 and TRBJ1-3; D is unclear. V was trimmed by 3 bases and J by 5 bases, leaving 6 bases between them. The CDR3 is made up of 12 amino acids. Per the germline V gene, CDR1 is SGHTS and CDR2 is YDEGEE. The CDR3 nucleotides are TGTGCCAGCAGCTCGGGAAGAAACACCATATATTTT. Translation: CASSSGRNTIYF. The complete variable domain, with remaining parts taken from reference TRBV5-8 and TRBJ1-3, reads EAGVTQSPTHLIKTRGQQATLRCSPISGHTSVYWYQQALGLGLQFLLWYDEGEERNRGNFPPRFSGRQFPNYSSELNVNALELEDSALYLCASSSGRNTIYFGEGSWLTVV.

This chain links TRBV5-6 with TRBJ2-3; no definite D call. Germline assignment: CDR1 SGHDT and CDR2 YYEEEE. V was clipped by 1 base and J by 3 bases, with 9 bases between them. This CDR3 has 14 residues. This CDR3 is CASSLKSVTDTQYF. CDR3 coding DNA: TGTGCCAGCAGCTTGAAATCAGTAACAGATACGCAGTATTTT.

This clone was counted between two and nine times. V is TRBV5-6 and J is TRBJ1-5, with 8 nucleotides matching TRBD1. V was pared by 7 bases and J by 2 bases, with 8 bases of the junction left unmatched. Germline CDR1 is SGHDT and CDR2 is YYEEEE. This CDR3 has 15 amino acids. The CDR3 reads CASRDRRGGNQPQHF. CDR3 bases: TGTGCCAGCCGGGACAGGCGAGGAGGCAATCAGCCCCAGCATTTT.

This clone showed up just a few times. The chain uses TRBV15 and TRBJ2-7; 8 positions match TRBD2. The CDR3 covers 18 residues. The junction had 21 bases not matched to a gene; V was cut back by 5 bases and J by 6 bases. Germline V gene lookup returns CDR1 LNHNV and CDR2 YYDKDF (reference sequence). CDR3 sequence reads: CATSPPMDGRALLCEQYV. Here the CDR3 DNA reads TGTGCCACCAGCCCCCCGATGGACGGGAGGGCCTTGCTCTGCGAGCAGTACGTC.

The gene calls are TRBV7-2 and TRBJ2-3, with D perhaps matching TRBD1 (5 bases). Germline CDR1 SGHTA, CDR2 FQGNSA. V shed 3 bases and J shed 0 bases, with 10 bases lying between them. The CDR3 sequence is 15 residues long. CDR3 sequence (DNA): TGTGCCAGCAGCTTTACAGGTACCAGCACAGATACGCAGTATTTT. Its protein is CASSFTGTSTDTQYF.

The CDR3 here is CASSLERGSPLHF. Here the CDR3 DNA reads TGTGCCAGCAGCTTGGAGCGCGGATCACCCCTCCACTTT. V is TRBV5-6 and J is TRBJ1-6; D gene uncertain. CDR1 and CDR2 from the germline V gene are SGHDT and YYEEEE. This CDR3 is 13 amino acids long. The V gene lost 0 bases and the J gene lost 10 bases, with 8 bases spanning the gap.

This chain connects TRBV12-3 or TRBV12-4 to TRBJ1-1; D gene uncertain. The CDR3 is 12 residues long. V was pared by 3 bases and J by 4 bases, with 6 bases between. DNA for the CDR3: TGTGCCAGCAGTTTTTCGGGCACTGAAGCTTTCTTT. It translates to CASSFSGTEAFF.

V and J are TRBV6-2 or TRBV6-3 and TRBJ2-5; D gene ambiguous. The CDR3 consists of 14 residues. The V end lost 2 bases, the J end lost 5 bases, and 12 bases lay between the germline ends. Germline CDR1 and CDR2: MNHEY and SVGEGT. The CDR3 DNA sequence: TGTGCCAGCAGTTACGTTGCCCGGTGGGAGACCCAGTACTTC. It encodes CASSYVARWETQYF.

The J gene is TRBJ1-2, the V gene TRBV2; 9 nucleotides align to TRBD1. The length of the CDR3 is 15 residues. Looked up from germline, CDR1 is SNHLY and CDR2 is FYNNEI. Losses at the gene ends were 6 bases for V and 4 bases for J; bases not matched to a gene: 9. The CDR3 DNA reads TGTGCCAGCAGGGAAAACAGGGGGCTCGGCTATGGCTACACCTTC. This codes for CASRENRGLGYGYTF.

The J gene is TRBJ1-5, the V gene TRBV6-5; D might be TRBD1 (6 bases). The germline CDR1 and CDR2 sequences are MNHEY and SVGAGI. This CDR3 region has 15 residues. Trimming shortened V by 4 bases and J by 5 bases, and 15 bases separated the two germline ends. The CDR3 protein is CASSSLGQGHQPQHF. DNA for the CDR3: TGTGCCAGCAGTTCACTAGGGCAGGGGCATCAGCCCCAGCATTTT.

The V gene is TRBV18, the J gene TRBJ2-7; tentatively, D is TRBD1 (5 bases). This CDR3 has 14 amino acids. From germline, CDR1 is KGHSH and CDR2 LQKENI. V gave up 2 bases and J gave up 2 bases, with 10 bases separating them. The CDR3 DNA reads as TGTGCCAGCTCACCAACAGGCCCAACCTACGAGCAGTACGTC. Its translation: CASSPTGPTYEQYV.